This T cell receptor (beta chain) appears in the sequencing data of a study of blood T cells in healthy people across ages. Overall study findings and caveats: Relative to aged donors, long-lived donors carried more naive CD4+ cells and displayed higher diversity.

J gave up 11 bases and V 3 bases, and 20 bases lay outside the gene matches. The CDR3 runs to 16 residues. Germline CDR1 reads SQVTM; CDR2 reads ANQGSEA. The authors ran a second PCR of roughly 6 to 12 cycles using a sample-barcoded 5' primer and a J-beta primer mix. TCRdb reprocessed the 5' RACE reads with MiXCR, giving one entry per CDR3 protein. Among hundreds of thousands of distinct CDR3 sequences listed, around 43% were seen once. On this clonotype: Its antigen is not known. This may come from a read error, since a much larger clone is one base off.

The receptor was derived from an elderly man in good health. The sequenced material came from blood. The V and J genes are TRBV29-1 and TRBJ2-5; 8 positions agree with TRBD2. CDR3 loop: CSVEVPLREASGEQYF. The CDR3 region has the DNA TGCAGCGTTGAGGTTCCCTTGCGGGAGGCTAGTGGTGAGCAGTACTTC.